These 30 T cell receptor beta chains share one sample of origin, sequenced in a study of T cell responses to AZD1222 COVID-19 vaccine. Measured with immunoSEQ multiplex PCR; TCRdb has only the in-frame clones, and not every one. The data hold roughly 150,000 clones, with approximately 90% observed a single time. The source material was peripheral blood, sampled 28 days after the second AZD1222 dose. Every receptor here comes from an adult who received the AZD1222 COVID-19 vaccine.

Here the CDR3 reads CASGAGRGTDTQYF. The CDR3 DNA sequence: TGTGCCAGCGGCGCGGGAAGAGGCACAGATACGCAGTATTTT. V gene TRBV14 combines with J gene TRBJ2-3; tentative D call: TRBD2 (6 bases). This CDR3 is built from 14 residues. Per the germline V gene, CDR1 is SGHDN and CDR2 is FVKESK. The V and J ends lost 8 bases and 1 base respectively, with 13 bases between them.

The CDR3 DNA sequence: TGCGCCAGCAGCTCCTGGATCAGCGTTGGGTACGAGCAGTACTTC. Its translation is CASSSWISVGYEQYF. The chain recombines TRBV5-1 with TRBJ2-7; unclear D gene. Germline loops: CDR1 SGHRS, CDR2 YFSETQ. This CDR3 region has 15 residues. V was pared by 3 bases and J by 4 bases, with 17 bases between.

The chain combines TRBV12-3 or TRBV12-4 with TRBJ2-2; the D is unclear. This CDR3 contains 12 residues. With 7 bases removed from V and 4 bases from J, the gap between germline ends came to 7 bases. The CDR3 coding sequence is TGTGCCAGCACCACTTTCACCGGGGAGCTGTTTTTT. Its protein product is CASTTFTGELFF.

This chain connects TRBV11-1 to TRBJ2-7, with D uncertain. V was trimmed by 0 bases and J by 2 bases, leaving 8 bases between them. Germline V gene data show CDR1 as SGHAT and CDR2 as FQDESV (reference sequence). The CDR3 has 14 residues. CDR3 loop: CASSLAPPPYEQYF. CDR3 coding DNA: TGTGCCAGCAGCTTAGCACCCCCACCCTACGAGCAGTACTTC.

The chain recombines TRBV25-1 with TRBJ2-1, with D perhaps TRBD2 (5 bases). Germline lookup yields CDR1 MGHDK and CDR2 SYGVNS. The CDR3 is 13 amino acids. Between the trimmed V and J ends, which lost 2 bases and 9 bases, there was a span of 11 bases. For the CDR3, the DNA is TGTGCCAGCAGTGAAATGGGGAGTCCTGAGCAGTTCTTC. Its protein is CASSEMGSPEQFF.

This chain links TRBV3-1 (or the pseudogene TRBV3-2) with TRBJ1-5, with no clear D. This CDR3 spans 14 amino acids. V was cut by 0 bases and J by 5 bases, with 8 bases left in between. Germline CDR1 reads LGHDT; CDR2 reads YNNKEL (reference sequence). CDR3 sequence reads: CASSQDGVYQPQHF. DNA of the CDR3: TGTGCCAGCAGCCAAGATGGGGTCTATCAGCCCCAGCATTTT.

This clone was seen more than once but under ten times. The gene calls are TRBV27 and TRBJ1-2, with D uncertain. Germline V lookup: CDR1 MNHEY, CDR2 SMNVEV (reference sequence). This CDR3 region has 15 residues. With 5 bases removed from V and 0 bases from J, the gap between germline ends came to 13 bases. CDR3 protein: CASSPRAGANYGYTF. CDR3 nucleotides: TGTGCCAGCAGTCCCCGGGCAGGCGCTAACTATGGCTACACCTTC.

This chain uses TRBV6-5 with TRBJ1-2, with D tentatively TRBD1 (6 bases). V lost 7 bases to trimming and J lost 7 bases, with 13 bases between them. From germline, CDR1 is MNHEY and CDR2 SVGAGI. The CDR3 sequence is 12 residues long. CDR3 nucleotides: TGTGCCAGCACCGCAGGGGCCGGTGGCTACACCTTC. It specifies CASTAGAGGYTF.

CDR3 in DNA: TGTGCCAGTGTAGCGGGGGCTTACAATGAGCAGTTCTTC. This encodes CASVAGAYNEQFF. The chain has TRBV19 and TRBJ2-1, with 9 bases identical to TRBD2. Germline CDR1 is LNHDA and CDR2 is SQIVND (reference sequence). Trimming cost V 8 bases and J 4 bases; bases outside gene matches: 3. The CDR3 loop spans 13 amino acids. The variable domain in full, with the rest retrieved from reference TRBV19 and TRBJ2-1, is DGGITQSPKYLFRKEGQNVTLSCEQNLNHDAMYWYRQDPGQGLRLIYYSQIVNDFQKGDIAEGYSVSREKKESFPLTVTSAQKNPTAFYLCASVAGAYNEQFFGPGTRLTVL.

The chain has TRBV28 and TRBJ1-3, with 12 nucleotides matching TRBD1. V was clipped by 5 bases and J by 4 bases; unmatched bases: 6. The CDR3 runs 16 residues. Germline V gives CDR1 MDHEN, CDR2 SYDVKM. The CDR3 spells CASSGPGQGAGNTIYF. For the CDR3, the DNA is TGTGCCAGCAGTGGGCCGGGACAGGGGGCAGGAAACACCATATATTTT.

This sequence joins TRBV6-6 and TRBJ1-1, with D unclear. Germline CDR1 reads MNHNY; CDR2 reads SVGAGI (reference sequence). The germline V and J ends were trimmed by 11 bases and 3 bases, with 16 bases remaining between them. There are 13 residues in the CDR3. The CDR3 is CAASGREYTEAFF. CDR3 coding DNA: TGTGCCGCTAGCGGACGGGAATACACTGAAGCTTTCTTT.

The DNA of the CDR3 is TGTGCCAGCAGCTTACGACAGTTCTATGGCTACACCTTC. Its translation: CASSLRQFYGYTF. The chain links TRBV11-2 to TRBJ1-2; D is possibly TRBD1 (5 bases). Germline values: CDR1 SGHAT, CDR2 FQNNGV. The CDR3 length is 13 residues. Trimming stripped 2 bases from V and 4 bases from J, with 8 bases between.

This sequence joins TRBV9 and TRBJ1-1; D is ambiguous. This CDR3 is 15 amino acids long. Germline-derived CDR1 and CDR2 are SGDLS and YYNGEE. V gave up 3 bases and J gave up 0 bases, with 12 bases separating them. CDR3 protein: CASSGGGSLNTEAFF. The CDR3 bases are TGTGCCAGCAGCGGAGGCGGCAGTTTGAACACTGAAGCTTTCTTT.

Here the CDR3 reads CASSFRPGQNTEAFF. CDR3 coding DNA: TGTGCCAGCAGCTTTCGTCCAGGACAGAACACTGAAGCTTTCTTT. The chain joins TRBV7-8 to TRBJ1-1, with D tentatively TRBD1 (5 bases). The V end lost 3 bases, the J end lost 1 base, and 12 bases lay between the germline ends. CDR1 and CDR2 (germline): SGHVS, FQNEAQ. This CDR3 comprises 15 residues.

V and J are TRBV28 and TRBJ2-7; 8 bases agree with TRBD2. Looked up from germline, CDR1 is MDHEN and CDR2 is SYDVKM. V gave up 7 bases and J gave up 7 bases; unmatched junction bases: 12. This CDR3 contains 14 residues. The CDR3 protein is CASKGTSTIREQYF. CDR3 DNA sequence: TGTGCCAGCAAAGGGACTAGTACCATCAGGGAGCAGTACTTC.

The chain carries TRBV30 and TRBJ1-4; D is possibly TRBD1 (5 bases). Trimming took 3 bases from V and 7 from J, leaving 12 bases between them. Germline CDR1 is GTSNPN and CDR2 is SVGIG (reference sequence). The CDR3 is 13 amino acids. CDR3 bases: TGTGCCTGGAGGGGGGGGTTTTCTGAAAAACTGTTTTTT. This encodes CAWRGGFSEKLFF.

V is TRBV2 and J is TRBJ2-7; the match to TRBD2 covers 14 bases. Germline CDR1 reads SNHLY; CDR2 reads FYNNEI. The CDR3 covers 15 residues. J lost 7 bases, V lost 8 bases, and 10 bases had no gene match. The CDR3 DNA reads TGTGCCAGCGGGACTAGCGGGGGAGCCCCGTTGGAGCAGTACTTC. This gives the protein CASGTSGGAPLEQYF.

The chain couples TRBV30 to TRBJ1-1; TRBD1 is a possible D gene (6 bases). The germline CDR1 and CDR2 sequences are GTSNPN and SVGIG (reference sequence). V shed 4 bases and J shed 5 bases, with 17 bases lying between them. CDR3 size: 14 residues. CDR3 sequence (DNA): TGTGCCTGGACCCACCAGCCCCAGGGGACTGAAGCTTTCTTT. Protein product: CAWTHQPQGTEAFF.

V and J are TRBV20-1 and TRBJ1-5, with 9 bases lining up with TRBD1. The ends lost 3 bases at V and 7 bases at J; junction bases unmatched: 13. The germline V gene encodes CDR1 DFQATT and CDR2 SNEGSKA (reference sequence). The CDR3 is made up of 16 amino acids. CDR3 residues: CSASGQGIRSGQPQHF. The CDR3 DNA reads TGCAGTGCTAGTGGACAGGGGATCCGGTCGGGGCAGCCCCAGCATTTT.

A remark on this clone: Relative to the germline gene, one junction end is altered; a read error may explain this. The rearrangement links TRBV2 to TRBJ1-5; D may be TRBD1 (6 bases). This CDR3 contains 14 residues. The germline V gene has CDR1 SNHLY and CDR2 FYNNEI. The CDR3: CASREVQGTSTQHF. CDR3 coding DNA: TGTGCCAGCAGAGAAGTACAGGGTACATCGACCCAGCATTTT.

The V gene is TRBV5-1, the J gene TRBJ2-3, with D possibly TRBD2 on 6 matching bases. The germline V gene has CDR1 SGHRS and CDR2 YFSETQ. V lost 3 bases and J 2 bases, leaving 13 bases between the germline ends. This CDR3 is 15 amino acids long. The CDR3 loop reads CASSSSGLVTDTQYF. CDR3 sequence (DNA): TGCGCCAGCAGCTCGTCGGGACTCGTCACAGATACGCAGTATTTT.

CDR3 region: CASSLGQGEQTQYF. Here the CDR3 DNA reads TGCGCCAGCAGCCTTGGACAGGGTGAACAGACCCAGTACTTC. The rearrangement joins TRBV4-1 to TRBJ2-5; 8 nucleotides align to TRBD1. Germline-derived CDR1 and CDR2 are MGHRA and YSYEKL. The length of the CDR3 is 14 residues. Trimming at V came to 4 bases and at J to 6 bases, leaving 7 bases not matched to a gene.

This chain connects TRBV28 to TRBJ1-6, with TRBD1 as a possible D gene (6 bases). Trimming left V 1 base short and J 2 bases short, with 12 bases between. This CDR3 spans 17 amino acids. The germline V gene encodes CDR1 MDHEN and CDR2 SYDVKM. CDR3 nucleotide sequence: TGTGCCAGCAGTTTATTTTCCAGGGGAGCCTATAATTCACCCCTCCACTTT. As protein: CASSLFSRGAYNSPLHF.

J is TRBJ2-6 and V is TRBV2; D remains unclear. Germline lookup yields CDR1 SNHLY and CDR2 FYNNEI. Trimming took 5 bases from V and 2 from J, leaving 10 bases between them. The CDR3 extends over 15 amino acids. CDR3 bases: TGTGCCAGCAGTTTTGAGGCTCCTGGGGCCAACGTCCTGACTTTC. It specifies CASSFEAPGANVLTF.

The genes are TRBV5-5 and TRBJ1-5; D is perhaps TRBD1 (5 bases). The CDR3 runs 15 residues. Germline values: CDR1 SGHKS, CDR2 YYEKEE (reference sequence). Trimming took 3 bases from V and 10 from J, leaving 20 bases between them. The CDR3 region is CASSSGLDSSIPQHF. The DNA of the CDR3 is TGTGCCAGCAGCTCGGGACTAGATTCGTCGATCCCCCAGCATTTT. Full variable domain (remainder filled in from reference TRBV5-5 and TRBJ1-5): DAGVTQSPTHLIKTRGQQVTLRCSPISGHKSVSWYQQVLGQGPQFIFQYYEKEERGRGNFPDRFSARQFPNYSSELNVNALLLGDSALYLCASSSGLDSSIPQHFGDGTRLSIL.

The chain is built from TRBV28 and TRBJ2-5, with 10 bases aligning to TRBD1. Losses at the gene ends were 6 bases for V and 1 base for J; bases not matched to a gene: 5. The CDR3 loop spans 15 amino acids. Germline V gives CDR1 MDHEN, CDR2 SYDVKM. Here the CDR3 DNA reads TGTGCCAGCAGCCTGGGACAGGGGATCCAAGAGACCCAGTACTTC. It translates to CASSLGQGIQETQYF.

The chain is built from TRBV3-1 (or the pseudogene TRBV3-2) and TRBJ1-5, with D tentatively TRBD1 (6 bases). Germline V CDR1 and CDR2: LGHDT, YNNKEL (reference sequence). Between the trimmed V and J ends, which lost 3 bases and 7 bases, there was a span of 16 bases. The CDR3 consists of 15 residues. CDR3 region: CASSHRRGREQPQHF. The CDR3 region has the DNA TGTGCCAGCAGCCATCGAAGGGGGAGAGAACAGCCCCAGCATTTT.

The chain has TRBV7-2 and TRBJ1-2; no clear D gene. CDR3 size: 13 residues. Trimming took 3 bases from V and 8 from J, leaving 13 bases between them. Germline lookup yields CDR1 SGHTA and CDR2 FQGNSA. The chain's CDR3 is CASSLTSAGGYTF. The CDR3 DNA follows: TGTGCCAGCAGCTTGACTAGCGCCGGCGGCTACACCTTC.

The chain carries TRBV3-1 (or the pseudogene TRBV3-2) and TRBJ2-2; TRBD1 might be the D (6 bases). Trimming took 3 bases from V and 13 from J, leaving 12 bases between them. Germline CDR1 reads LGHDT; CDR2 reads YNNKEL (reference sequence). This CDR3 comprises 12 residues. Here the CDR3 DNA reads TGTGCCAGCAGCCAGGACAGTCGGGGGCTGTTTTTT. Residues: CASSQDSRGLFF.

This clone was recorded only once. The chain carries TRBV4-1 and TRBJ2-3; 9 bases match TRBD2. V dropped 4 bases and J dropped 0; count of bases not matched to a gene: 8. The CDR3 sequence is 17 residues long. Germline V CDR1 and CDR2: MGHRA, YSYEKL. The CDR3 nucleotides read TGCGCCAGCAGCCTCAAGGGCGGGGGGGTAAGCACAGATACGCAGTATTTT. This codes for CASSLKGGGVSTDTQYF.